Shown below are 25 T cell receptor beta chains from a single sample sequenced in a study of blood T cells in healthy people across ages. Combining a sample-barcoded 5' primer with a J-beta primer mix, a second PCR ran for roughly 7 to 11 cycles. TCRdb re-called the 5' RACE reads with MiXCR, one entry per CDR3 protein. The table shows about 900,000 distinct CDR3 sequences, with approximately 59% occurring only once. The sample taken for sequencing was blood. The receptors originated from a man aged 30 to 45 in good health.

The CDR3 DNA is TGCAGCGTTGAAGATCTTCAGGGTTGGGGCACAGATACGCAGTATTTT. Its translation is CSVEDLQGWGTDTQYF. The J gene is TRBJ2-3, the V gene TRBV29-1; tentatively, D is TRBD1 (5 bases). CDR3 length: 16 residues. With 0 bases removed from V and 1 base from J, the gap between germline ends came to 14 bases. Germline CDR1 SQVTM, CDR2 ANQGSEA.

This chain joins TRBV2 and TRBJ2-5; D is possibly TRBD1 (6 bases). In germline, CDR1 is SNHLY, CDR2 FYNNEI. This CDR3 comprises 14 residues. The germline V and J ends were trimmed by 6 bases and 2 bases, with 13 bases remaining between them. The CDR3 sequence is CASRAGTPQETQYF. Here the CDR3 DNA reads TGTGCCAGCAGGGCCGGGACACCTCAAGAGACCCAGTACTTC.

The V call is TRBV4-2, the J call TRBJ2-5, with D uncertain. Germline CDR1 and CDR2: LGHNA and YNFKEQ. V was cut by 0 bases and J by 5 bases, with 16 bases left in between. CDR3 length equals 16 residues. CDR3 region: CASSQDRAGGRETQYF. CDR3 DNA: TGTGCCAGCAGCCAAGATAGGGCAGGTGGAAGGGAGACCCAGTACTTC.

The chain recombines TRBV5-6 with TRBJ2-7; TRBD2 aligns across 10 bases. The CDR3 extends over 17 amino acids. Per the germline V gene, CDR1 is SGHDT and CDR2 is YYEEEE. Germline trimming cut 1 base from V and 2 bases from J; bases unmatched to any gene: 9. CDR3 nucleotide sequence: TGTGCCAGCAGCTTGCGGGCTAGCGGGGGACCGACCTACGAGCAGTACTTC. Translated: CASSLRASGGPTYEQYF. The entire variable domain, with the rest obtained from reference TRBV5-6 and TRBJ2-7, is as follows: DAGVTQSPTHLIKTRGQQVTLRCSPKSGHDTVSWYQQALGQGPQFIFQYYEEEERQRGNFPDRFSGHQFPNYSSELNVNALLLGDSALYLCASSLRASGGPTYEQYFGPGTRLTVT.

The chain joins TRBV5-1 to TRBJ2-3, with D possibly being TRBD1 or TRBD2 (6 bases each). Between the trimmed V and J ends, which lost 4 bases and 2 bases, there was a span of 17 bases. Germline V gene sequence: CDR1 SGHRS, CDR2 YFSETQ. CDR3 length: 16 residues. CDR3 bases: TGCGCCAGCAGCCCGAAAGGGGGAGGCCCCACAGATACGCAGTATTTT. Its protein is CASSPKGGGPTDTQYF.

The gene calls are TRBV20-1 and TRBJ1-4; unclear D gene. CDR3 length equals 11 residues. Germline assignment: CDR1 DFQATT and CDR2 SNEGSKA (reference sequence). CDR3 loop: CQITTNEKLFF. The CDR3 DNA reads as TGCCAAATTACAACTAATGAAAAACTGTTTTTT.

The chain combines TRBV6-4 with TRBJ2-3; D unclear. The germline V and J ends were trimmed by 2 bases and 0 bases, with 9 bases remaining between them. CDR1 and CDR2 from the germline V gene are MRHNA and SNTAGT. This CDR3 spans 15 amino acids. This CDR3 reads CASSDRPASTDTQYF. CDR3 sequence (DNA): TGTGCCAGCAGTGACAGGCCAGCTAGCACAGATACGCAGTATTTT.

This chain uses TRBV2 with TRBJ1-5; D may be TRBD1 (5 bases). The CDR3 loop spans 14 amino acids. The germline gives CDR1 SNHLY, CDR2 FYNNEI. With 4 bases removed from V and 3 bases from J, the gap between germline ends came to 10 bases. The CDR3 DNA sequence: TGTGCCAGCAGTGGGGCAGGGTTCAATCAGCCCCAGCATTTT. Its protein is CASSGAGFNQPQHF.

The chain carries TRBV12-3 or TRBV12-4 and TRBJ2-1; TRBD2 matches at 14 bases. The CDR3 sequence is 16 residues long. The trim removed 6 bases at V and 3 bases at J, leaving 4 bases unmatched. The CDR3 region has the DNA TGTGCCAGCAGACGGACTAGCGGGGGGCGCTACAATGAGCAGTTCTTC. It translates to CASRRTSGGRYNEQFF.

The chain employs TRBV5-1 and TRBJ2-3, with 9 bases that match TRBD1. V trimming: 1 base; J trimming: 0 bases; junction bases outside the gene matches: 3. From germline, CDR1 is SGHRS and CDR2 YFSETQ. There are 16 residues in the CDR3. The CDR3 region has the DNA TGCGCCAGCAGCTTGTTCGGGACAGGGAGCACAGATACGCAGTATTTT. The encoded protein is CASSLFGTGSTDTQYF. The full variable domain, in which reference TRBV5-1 and TRBJ2-3 provide the parts outside the CDR3, is KAGVTQTPRYLIKTRGQQVTLSCSPISGHRSVSWYQQTPGQGLQFLFEYFSETQRNKGNFPGRFSGRQFSNSRSEMNVSTLELGDSALYLCASSLFGTGSTDTQYFGPGTRLTVL.

The DNA of the CDR3 is TGTGCCAGCAGCTATCGGAGTTCCCCCTACAATGAGCAGTTCTTC. Amino acid sequence: CASSYRSSPYNEQFF. The genes are TRBV9 and TRBJ2-1; unclear D gene. Trimming left V 4 bases short and J 2 bases short, with 13 bases between. CDR3 size: 15 residues. Germline V CDR1 and CDR2: SGDLS, YYNGEE.

The chain is built from TRBV9 and TRBJ1-6, with D unclear. Germline V lookup: CDR1 SGDLS, CDR2 YYNGEE. The V end was cut by 3 bases, the J end by 6 bases, with 13 bases between. This CDR3 is 15 amino acids long. The CDR3 DNA follows: TGTGCCAGCAGCGCTCCTCGAGGGAGTAATTCACCCCTCCACTTT. As protein: CASSAPRGSNSPLHF. The whole variable domain, filled in from reference TRBV9 and TRBJ1-6, reads DSGVTQTPKHLITATGQRVTLRCSPRSGDLSVYWYQQSLDQGLQFLIQYYNGEERAKGNILERFSAQQFPDLHSELNLSSLELGDSALYFCASSAPRGSNSPLHFGNGTRLTVT.

This clonotype appeared once. This sequence joins TRBV9 and TRBJ2-1; weak D call: TRBD2 (6 bases). The V end was cut by 2 bases, the J end by 3 bases, with 9 bases between. CDR1 and CDR2 (germline): SGDLS, YYNGEE. This CDR3 is built from 14 residues. CDR3: CASSVSGLYNEQFF. The CDR3 coding sequence is TGTGCCAGCAGCGTTAGCGGTCTCTACAATGAGCAGTTCTTC.

V gene TRBV20-1 combines with J gene TRBJ1-2; the D gene is possibly TRBD1 (6 bases). The CDR3 runs to 15 residues. Germline V gene data show CDR1 as DFQATT and CDR2 as SNEGSKA (reference sequence). V lost 3 bases and J lost 4, with 18 bases in between. This CDR3 reads CSASPLGQSPYGYTF. As DNA, the CDR3 is TGCAGTGCTAGTCCCTTAGGACAGTCTCCCTATGGCTACACCTTC.

CDR3 in DNA: TGTGCCAGCAGCTCAATAGGGGGCGTTTCTGAAGCTTTCTTT. It codes for CASSSIGGVSEAFF. The rearrangement joins TRBV7-3 to TRBJ1-1; 7 bases agree with TRBD1. V gave up 4 bases and J gave up 6 bases; unmatched junction bases: 8. CDR1 SGHTA and CDR2 FQGTGA come from the germline V gene. The CDR3 extends over 14 amino acids.

CDR3 sequence (DNA): TGTGCCAGCAGCACCAGGGACAGGGGGCCGGGAGAAGAGACCCAGTACTTC. Protein product: CASSTRDRGPGEETQYF. The chain is built from TRBV7-2 and TRBJ2-5; TRBD1 matches 12 bases. Germline assignment: CDR1 SGHTA and CDR2 FQGNSA. Germline trimming cut 5 bases from V and 3 bases from J; bases unmatched to any gene: 10. The CDR3 runs 17 residues.

The chain couples TRBV30 to TRBJ2-1; D gene unclear. The CDR3 length is 14 residues. V was clipped by 0 bases and J by 3 bases, with 9 bases between them. Germline CDR1 and CDR2: GTSNPN and SVGIG (reference sequence). The CDR3 protein is CAWSVSGFYNEQFF. CDR3 DNA: TGTGCCTGGAGTGTATCCGGGTTCTACAATGAGCAGTTCTTC.

Worth noting for this clonotype: The germline gene is not matched at one end of the junction; a read error may be the cause. The V gene is TRBV7-3, the J gene TRBJ2-3; D might be TRBD1 (6 bases). This CDR3 region has 13 residues. The germline V gene has CDR1 SGHTA and CDR2 FQGTGA. As DNA, the CDR3 is TGTGCCAGCAGCGTAACTGGGGGCGATACGCAGTATTTT. Its translation: CASSVTGGDTQYF.

The chain employs TRBV7-2 and TRBJ2-7, with 7 bases lining up with TRBD1. The V gene end was trimmed by 1 base and the J gene end by 10 bases; junction bases not matched to a gene: 7. CDR1 is SGHTA and CDR2 is FQGNSA in the germline V gene. The CDR3 covers 13 residues. The CDR3 DNA is TGTGCCAGCAGCTTAGACAGGGGCGGTATTCAGTACTTC. As protein: CASSLDRGGIQYF.

This clonotype was counted ten times or more. V is TRBV4-2 and J is TRBJ1-1; D call uncertain. This CDR3 spans 14 amino acids. Germline CDR1 LGHNA, CDR2 YNFKEQ. V dropped 1 base and J dropped 5 bases, with 11 bases sitting between them. CDR3 nucleotides: TGTGCCAGCAGCCAAGGACGGGTCGGGACTGAAGCTTTCTTT. Translated, it gives CASSQGRVGTEAFF.

The chain links TRBV27 to TRBJ2-7; TRBD2 matches 7 bases. Germline loops: CDR1 MNHEY, CDR2 SMNVEV (reference sequence). Trimming cost V 3 bases and J 0 bases; bases outside gene matches: 5. CDR3 size: 15 residues. CDR3: CASSLRGISSYEQYF. CDR3 nucleotide sequence: TGTGCCAGCAGTTTGCGGGGGATCAGCTCCTACGAGCAGTACTTC.

There are a few counts of this clonotype. The chain recombines TRBV5-1 with TRBJ2-4; D is uncertain. Deletions cut 4 bases from V and 6 bases from J, with 2 bases between. The CDR3 is 10 residues long. The V gene's germline CDR1 is SGHRS and CDR2 YFSETQ. CDR3 protein: CASSPNIQYF. CDR3 DNA: TGCGCCAGCAGCCCAAACATTCAGTACTTC.

The V gene is TRBV10-3, the J gene TRBJ1-1, with 10 bases identical to TRBD1. The CDR3 sequence is 12 residues long. Losses at the gene ends were 5 bases for V and 11 bases for J; bases not matched to a gene: 5. Germline V CDR1 and CDR2: ENHRY, SYGVKD. The CDR3 sequence is CAISPGQGMAFF. CDR3 nucleotide sequence: TGTGCCATCAGTCCGGGACAGGGGATGGCTTTCTTT.

On this clonotype itself: This clone may be a read error of a much larger clone one base away. The rearrangement links TRBV5-1 to TRBJ2-7, with a possible D match to TRBD1 (7 bases). Germline lookup yields CDR1 SGHRS and CDR2 YFSETQ. V gave up 4 bases and J gave up 9 bases, with 17 bases separating them. The CDR3 has 13 residues. The CDR3 reads CASSDGGGVVQYF. CDR3 DNA sequence: TGCGCCAGCAGCGATGGAGGGGGCGTCGTGCAGTACTTC.

CDR3 in amino acids: CASSQDGSSSYEQYF. CDR3 coding DNA: TGCGCCAGCAGCCAAGATGGCTCCAGCTCCTACGAGCAGTACTTC. The chain employs TRBV4-1 and TRBJ2-7; the D is unclear. There are 15 residues in the CDR3. Trimming took off 0 bases at V and 0 bases at J, with 9 bases between the two ends. Germline assignment: CDR1 MGHRA and CDR2 YSYEKL.